The source of this T cell receptor (beta chain) is a study of T cells in pancreatic ductal adenocarcinoma. Details on this clone: What it recognizes is unknown.

Surgery without prior neoadjuvant therapy was the treatment of the selected pancreatic ductal adenocarcinoma patients. The assay was immunoSEQ multiplex PCR, and TCRdb's table has in-frame clones only and misses some. The table lists about 4,900 clones, approximately 90% of them singletons, with 4.5% to 6.5% in the top ten. Broader study findings: Tumor samples had fewer productive templates and approximately 8-fold fewer unique clonotypes than blood. The resected cohort was biased toward the minority with early-stage disease. Mean clonality was around 0.11 in tumors and roughly 0.068 in blood, not significantly different.

The material sequenced was pancreatic tumor tissue. The source of this sequence is a human donor with pancreatic ductal adenocarcinoma.

The CDR3 coding sequence is TGTGCCAGCAGAAGGGGACAGGGTTGGTTCGAGCAGTACTTC. Protein sequence: CASRRGQGWFEQYF. This rearrangement joins TRBV6-1 to TRBJ2-7, with TRBD1 matching over 9 bases. Germline values: CDR1 MNHNS, CDR2 SASEGT. This CDR3 is 14 amino acids long. The J segment lost 6 bases and the V segment lost 6 bases, leaving 9 bases of the junction unmatched.